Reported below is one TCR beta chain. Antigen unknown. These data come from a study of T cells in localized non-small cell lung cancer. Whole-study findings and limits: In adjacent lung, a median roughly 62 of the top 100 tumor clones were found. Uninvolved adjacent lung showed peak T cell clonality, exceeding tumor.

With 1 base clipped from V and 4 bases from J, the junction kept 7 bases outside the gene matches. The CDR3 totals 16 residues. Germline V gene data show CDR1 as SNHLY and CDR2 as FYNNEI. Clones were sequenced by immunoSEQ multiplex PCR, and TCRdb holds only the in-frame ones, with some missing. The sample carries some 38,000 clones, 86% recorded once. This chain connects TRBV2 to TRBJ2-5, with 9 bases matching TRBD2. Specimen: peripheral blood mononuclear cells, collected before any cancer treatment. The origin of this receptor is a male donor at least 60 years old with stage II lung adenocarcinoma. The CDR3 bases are TGTGCCAGCAGTGAAGGGCGGGAGGGCCGAGGAGAGACCCAGTACTTC. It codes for CASSEGREGRGETQYF.